This T cell receptor beta chain is from a study of cytomegalovirus exposure and HLA in healthy donors. With 60 Vbeta and 13 Jbeta primers, the PCR was carried out. Per the authors' pipeline: Per a later analysis, the number of unique TCR beta chains was about 80 million, of which around 10 million were shared. Using immunoSEQ multiplex PCR, the repertoire was profiled, and TCRdb retains in-frame clones only, with some absent. The V and J calls and clone size are taken from that table; D and trimming were inferred from the DNA. The data contain approximately 90,000 clones, roughly 80% of them seen just once; the ten biggest clones take up 3.7%. Findings and limits, study-wide: A previous analysis found most TCR beta V segments productive roughly 90% or roughly 30% of the time. The Asian-associated ancestry cluster reportedly had fewer N-insertions than the approximately 650-donor mean in a later analysis.

On this clone itself: Its specificity is not known.

Sample: PBMCs. The clonotype originates from a man younger than 40 in good health and CMV-seronegative.

This CDR3 reads CASSVVEGNGYTF. CDR3 in DNA: TGTGCCAGCAGCGTAGTAGAGGGTAATGGCTACACCTTC. The chain carries TRBV9 and TRBJ1-2; D is uncertain. The V gene lost 0 bases and the J gene lost 6 bases, with 9 bases spanning the gap. The CDR3 consists of 13 residues. Per germline, CDR1 SGDLS and CDR2 YYNGEE.